The 6 T cell receptor beta chains presented below share a single source sample, sequenced in a study of CD8+ T cells in alopecia areata. Treatment of the sample: oral pan-JAK inhibitor, 5-10 mg twice daily. Extraction and reverse transcription of RNA yielded cDNA as the sequencing template. Sequencing was performed with immunoSEQ multiplex PCR; in TCRdb, only in-frame clones are kept and a portion is missing. The sample lists approximately 210,000 clones, 60% occurring once. The source material was CD4+ T cells sorted from blood, sampled at week 4, from a patient treated with tofacitinib. The receptors originated from a human donor with alopecia areata.

V is TRBV29-1 and J is TRBJ2-5, with 8 bases identical to TRBD2. Trimming cost V 6 bases and J 1 base; bases outside gene matches: 4. The CDR3 consists of 13 residues. Germline V gene lookup returns CDR1 SQVTM and CDR2 ANQGSEA. CDR3 coding DNA: TGCAGCGTGGCGGGGGGCCTCCAAGAGACCCAGTACTTC. It specifies CSVAGGLQETQYF.

The J gene is TRBJ2-5, the V gene TRBV6-6; 7 positions agree with TRBD1. The J call may be faulty, since TRBJ2-7 better matches the DNA end. The germline CDR1 and CDR2 sequences are MNHNY and SVGAGI (reference sequence). The CDR3 has 14 amino acids. The chain's CDR3 is CASISDRSSYEQYF. The DNA for the CDR3 is TGTGCCAGCATTTCGGACAGGAGCTCCTACGAGCAGTACTTC.

V is TRBV29-1 and J is TRBJ2-1; no clear D. CDR1 SQVTM and CDR2 ANQGSEA come from the germline V gene. The CDR3 covers 16 residues. The V end lost 5 bases, the J end lost 0 bases, and 17 bases lay between the germline ends. The CDR3 spells CSVKTVWLGSYNEQFF. CDR3 coding DNA: TGCAGCGTTAAAACAGTTTGGCTTGGCTCCTACAATGAGCAGTTCTTC.

CDR3 sequence (DNA): TGTGCCTCCGGGACAGCATCCACAGATACGCAGTATTTT. This sequence encodes CASGTASTDTQYF. V is TRBV30 and J is TRBJ2-3; 7 nucleotides agree with TRBD1. Germline V gives CDR1 GTSNPN, CDR2 SVGIG (reference sequence). J was trimmed by 2 bases and V by 7 bases; bases with no gene match: 6. This CDR3 comprises 13 residues.

The rearrangement links TRBV28 to TRBJ2-3, with D uncertain. Germline V lookup: CDR1 MDHEN, CDR2 SYDVKM. The CDR3 is 15 amino acids. V was cut by 3 bases and J by 0 bases, with 10 bases left in between. This CDR3 is CASSFLGRSTDTQYF. The CDR3 nucleotides read TGTGCCAGCAGTTTTCTGGGCAGGAGCACAGATACGCAGTATTTT.

This sequence joins TRBV5-4 and TRBJ1-5; D is perhaps TRBD1 (6 bases). Germline CDR1 SGHNT, CDR2 YYREEE (reference sequence). Trimming pared 2 bases from V and 2 bases from J, leaving 11 bases between. This CDR3 spans 15 amino acids. Here the CDR3 reads CASSFNRVGNQPQHF. The CDR3 nucleotides are TGTGCCAGCAGCTTTAACAGGGTAGGCAATCAGCCCCAGCATTTT.